The T cell receptor (beta chain) under discussion was sequenced for a study of shared clonotypes between healthy human individuals. General study points: Clonotype sharing among donors likely depends on sequencing depth. With several donors compared, around 5.4% of naive CD4 clonotypes were shared.

TCRdb's table, derived via immunoSEQ multiplex PCR, lists solely in-frame clones and lacks some. The sample includes fewer than 1.4 million clones, approximately 78% seen only once; the top ten take around 0.6%. Turning to this clone: Its matching antigen is unknown.

The germline gives CDR1 SNHLY, CDR2 FYNNEI. V was clipped by 5 bases and J by 2 bases; unmatched bases: 5. This CDR3 region has 15 residues. All donors qualified as healthy HIV-negative adults and had experienced no recent acute infections or vaccinations. This sequence joins TRBV2 and TRBJ2-5, with TRBD1 matching 10 bases. Sample: memory CD4+ T cells from PBMCs. As to subset: CD45RA-negative fraction. The receptor comes from a man younger than 35 in good health. Some clones in this sample may be carry-over from other donors' samples. The CDR3 coding sequence is TGTGCCAGCAGTCCCGGGACAGGGGTACAAGAGACCCAGTACTTC. Its protein product is CASSPGTGVQETQYF.